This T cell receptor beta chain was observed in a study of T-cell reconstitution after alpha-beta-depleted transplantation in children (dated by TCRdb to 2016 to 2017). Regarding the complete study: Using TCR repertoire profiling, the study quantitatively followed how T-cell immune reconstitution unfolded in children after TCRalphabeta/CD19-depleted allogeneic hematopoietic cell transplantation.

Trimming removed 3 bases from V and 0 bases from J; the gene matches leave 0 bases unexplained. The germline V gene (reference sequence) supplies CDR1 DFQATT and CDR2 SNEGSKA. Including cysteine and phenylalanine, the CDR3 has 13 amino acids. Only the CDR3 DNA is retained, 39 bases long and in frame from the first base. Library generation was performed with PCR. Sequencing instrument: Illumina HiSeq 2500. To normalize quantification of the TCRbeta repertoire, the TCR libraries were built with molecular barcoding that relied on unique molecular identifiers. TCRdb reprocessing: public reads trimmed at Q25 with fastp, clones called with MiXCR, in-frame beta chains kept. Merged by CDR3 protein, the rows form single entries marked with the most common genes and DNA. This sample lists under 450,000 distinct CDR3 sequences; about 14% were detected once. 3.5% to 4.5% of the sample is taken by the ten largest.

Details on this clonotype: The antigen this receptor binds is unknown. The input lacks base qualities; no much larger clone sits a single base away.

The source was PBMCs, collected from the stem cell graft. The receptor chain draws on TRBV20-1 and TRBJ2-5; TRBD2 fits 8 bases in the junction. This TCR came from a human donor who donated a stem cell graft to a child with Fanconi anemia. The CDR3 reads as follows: CSASGGDQETQYF. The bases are TGCAGTGCTAGCGGGGGGGACCAAGAGACCCAGTACTTC.